This record covers a single T cell receptor beta chain. The sample belongs to a study of T cell responses to AZD1222 COVID-19 vaccine. Germline V gene data show CDR1 as GTSNPN and CDR2 as SVGIG (reference sequence). This CDR3 is built from 14 residues. The ends were cut back, 5 bases at V and 2 bases at J, with 16 bases in the middle. The repertoire was sequenced with immunoSEQ multiplex PCR; TCRdb's copy has only in-frame clones and lacks some. This sample has 150,000 to 200,000 clones, with roughly 88% found just once. The input for sequencing was peripheral blood, taken 28 days after the second AZD1222 dose. This clonotype originated in an adult who received the AZD1222 COVID-19 vaccine. V usage is TRBV30 and J usage is TRBJ2-7, with D uncertain. The CDR3 nucleotides read TGTGCCTGGGATGCCGGACGTAGAGCCTACGAGCAGTACTTC. Residues: CAWDAGRRAYEQYF.